This T cell receptor (beta chain) was sequenced in a study of T cell responses to AZD1222 COVID-19 vaccine. Study outcomes and limitations: Spike regions recognized by vaccine-associated CD4 TCRs spanned the protein, led by 160-218 and 743-854. Females outnumbered males among donors, who were mostly white British; clonal diversity was possibly underestimated. Sampled repertoires all dated from after the peak T cell response.

Sequencing used immunoSEQ multiplex PCR; TCRdb keeps in-frame clones, though not all of them. The table records about 120,000 clones, 85% to 90% of them present only once. The CDR3 has 14 amino acids. CDR1 SGHRS and CDR2 YFSETQ come from the germline V gene. Trimming left V 1 base short and J 4 bases short, with 8 bases between. Worth noting for this clone: Its matching antigen is unknown.

This sample comprised peripheral blood, obtained on day 0 of AZD1222 vaccination. The chain recombines TRBV5-1 with TRBJ2-2, with D perhaps matching TRBD1 (6 bases). This clonotype was obtained from an adult in good health. The CDR3 DNA sequence: TGCGCCAGCAGCTTGACAGGGTCCACCGGGGAGCTGTTTTTT. This translates into CASSLTGSTGELFF.